The 18 T cell receptor beta chains presented below share a single source sample, sequenced in a study of blood T cell repertoires in COVID-19. Profiled with immunoSEQ multiplex PCR; TCRdb holds only in-frame clones, not every one. The sample shows roughly 92,000 clones, more than 75% of them seen only once. The source material was peripheral blood. Receptors originate from a human donor with acute or convalescent COVID-19. The donor label of this sample is uncertain.

The chain has TRBV6-6 and TRBJ1-1; 7 bases are a match to TRBD1. The length of the CDR3 is 14 residues. Germline CDR1 and CDR2: MNHNY and SVGAGI (reference sequence). J gave up 3 bases and V 6 bases, and 7 bases lay outside the gene matches. The CDR3 loop reads CASRKQGKDTEAFF. In DNA, the CDR3 is TGTGCCAGCAGGAAACAGGGGAAGGACACTGAAGCTTTCTTT.

The chain links TRBV11-2 to TRBJ1-1; TRBD1 is a possible D gene (5 bases). The CDR3 is 14 residues long. Germline V gene data show CDR1 as SGHAT and CDR2 as FQNNGV. Trimming removed 6 bases at V and 1 base at J, with 12 bases between. CDR3 DNA: TGTGCCAGCAGTCTTTTCGGGGGGAACACTGAAGCTTTCTTT. Its protein is CASSLFGGNTEAFF.

This clone has only one observation. The CDR3 DNA is TGTGCCAGCTCAGGGACTAGCGGGGGGGCCAACTACAATGAGCAGTTCTTC. This encodes CASSGTSGGANYNEQFF. The V call is TRBV18, the J call TRBJ2-1, with TRBD2 matching over 16 bases. The junction had 4 bases not matched to a gene; V was cut back by 5 bases and J by 3 bases. This CDR3 is built from 17 residues. Looked up from germline, CDR1 is KGHSH and CDR2 is LQKENI.

The chain uses TRBV11-2 and TRBJ2-1; 9 bases align to TRBD2. There are 16 residues in the CDR3. J lost 15 bases, V lost 4 bases, and 19 bases had no gene match. The germline gives CDR1 SGHAT, CDR2 FQNNGV. CDR3 bases: TGTGCCAGCAGCTCTACGCAGAGGCGGGGGGGTCGAACTTCGTTCTTC. It codes for CASSSTQRRGGRTSFF.

V gene TRBV28 combines with J gene TRBJ1-2; 7 bases are a match to TRBD1. The CDR3 covers 14 residues. The germline CDR1 and CDR2 sequences are MDHEN and SYDVKM. V lost 4 bases, J lost 6 bases, and 8 bases stayed unmatched. In DNA, the CDR3 is TGTGCCAGCAGTTCACACACAGGGGACCATGGCTACACCTTC. Translation: CASSSHTGDHGYTF.

In its sample, this clone was seen a few times. The chain is built from TRBV5-6 and TRBJ2-7; D is possibly TRBD1 (5 bases). Per germline, CDR1 SGHDT and CDR2 YYEEEE. The CDR3 is 11 amino acids. Trimming took 2 bases from V and 7 from J, leaving 7 bases between them. CDR3 coding DNA: TGTGCCAGCAGCTTTGCAGGGGAGCAGTACTTC. It encodes CASSFAGEQYF.

The chain has TRBV5-3 and TRBJ2-3; a possible D gene is TRBD2 (6 bases). TRBV5-3 is reported as an ORF; its role is uncertain. V lost 5 bases and J 4 bases, leaving 17 bases between the germline ends. This CDR3 is 15 amino acids long. The CDR3 spells CARRPGTPRADTQYF. CDR3 bases: TGTGCCAGAAGGCCGGGGACTCCCAGGGCAGATACGCAGTATTTT.

This clone has just one count. This chain links TRBV7-8 with TRBJ2-3, with D hard to call. CDR1 is SGHVS, CDR2 FQNEAQ, per germline. This CDR3 has 12 residues. V lost 7 bases, J lost 0 bases, and 5 bases lay in between. For the CDR3, the DNA is TGTGCCAGCACCCTTAGCACAGATACGCAGTATTTT. Protein product: CASTLSTDTQYF.

Written as DNA, the CDR3 is TGTGCCAGCAGTCAGGGGGGTCAGCCCCAGCATTTT. This codes for CASSQGGQPQHF. The rearrangement uses TRBV12-3 or TRBV12-4 and TRBJ1-5, with TRBD1 matching 7 bases. V was clipped by 5 bases and J by 6 bases; unmatched bases: 1. CDR3 length equals 12 residues.

The chain couples TRBV9 to TRBJ2-5; 8 bases match TRBD1. The CDR3 runs to 15 residues. With 4 bases clipped from V and 0 bases from J, the junction kept 5 bases outside the gene matches. The V gene's germline CDR1 is SGDLS and CDR2 YYNGEE. CDR3 sequence (DNA): TGTGCCAGCAGCTTACAGACAGGGGACCAAGAGACCCAGTACTTC. It encodes CASSLQTGDQETQYF.

The V call is TRBV5-1, the J call TRBJ1-6; perhaps TRBD1 as D (6 bases). V was clipped by 4 bases and J by 5 bases, with 16 bases between them. The V gene's germline CDR1 is SGHRS and CDR2 YFSETQ. The CDR3 runs to 16 residues. The CDR3 sequence is CASSPGGRVHNSPLHF. DNA for the CDR3: TGCGCCAGCAGCCCGGGGGGCAGGGTACATAATTCACCCCTCCACTTT.

The rearrangement links TRBV24-1 to TRBJ1-2, with TRBD1 as a possible D gene (6 bases). Trimming stripped 3 bases from V and 5 bases from J, with 12 bases between. The germline CDR1 and CDR2 sequences are KGHDR and SFDVKD. The CDR3 loop spans 14 amino acids. This CDR3 is CATSDNTGRYGYTF. Written as DNA, the CDR3 is TGTGCCACCAGTGATAATACAGGGAGATATGGCTACACCTTC.

The chain uses TRBV9 and TRBJ1-1, with D uncertain. CDR1 and CDR2 from the germline V gene are SGDLS and YYNGEE. The length of the CDR3 is 12 residues. V was pared by 2 bases and J by 7 bases, with 9 bases between. The CDR3 is CASSVRVGEAFF. The CDR3 DNA follows: TGTGCCAGCAGCGTGAGGGTTGGTGAAGCTTTCTTT.

V usage is TRBV18 and J usage is TRBJ2-5; D possibly corresponds to TRBD2 (5 bases). The CDR3 covers 14 residues. CDR1 is KGHSH, CDR2 LQKENI, per germline. The ends were cut back, 1 base at V and 4 bases at J, with 10 bases in the middle. The DNA for the CDR3 is TGTGCCAGCTCACCACTAGATGCGGGAGAGACCCAGTACTTC. Its protein product is CASSPLDAGETQYF.

In this sample, this clone is medium-sized. The rearrangement links TRBV29-1 to TRBJ1-1; the D is unclear. This CDR3 comprises 11 residues. Germline V CDR1 and CDR2: SQVTM, ANQGSEA. Trimming removed 8 bases at V and 7 bases at J, with 14 bases between. In DNA form, the CDR3 reads TGCAGCCCGGAGGCGGGGAATGAAGCTTTCTTT. This encodes CSPEAGNEAFF.

This sequence joins TRBV7-6 and TRBJ2-7, with 9 bases aligning to TRBD1. The CDR3 loop spans 14 amino acids. Germline assignment: CDR1 SGHVS and CDR2 FNYEAQ. The J segment lost 3 bases and the V segment lost 5 bases, leaving 5 bases of the junction unmatched. The CDR3 protein is CASSQQTGGYEQYF. The CDR3 region has the DNA TGTGCCAGCAGCCAACAGACAGGGGGCTACGAGCAGTACTTC.

This chain joins TRBV19 and TRBJ2-1; TRBD2 might be the D (6 bases). CDR1 and CDR2 (germline): LNHDA, SQIVND (reference sequence). This CDR3 has 14 amino acids. Trimming cost V 3 bases and J 9 bases, with 15 bases left between them. The CDR3: CASSMAWLGGEQFF. CDR3 coding DNA: TGTGCCAGTAGTATGGCCTGGTTGGGGGGTGAGCAGTTCTTC.

The rearrangement joins TRBV5-1 to TRBJ2-5, with 10 bases that match TRBD2. CDR1 and CDR2 (germline): SGHRS, YFSETQ. The trim removed 0 bases at V and 5 bases at J, leaving 7 bases unmatched. CDR3 length: 16 residues. In DNA form, the CDR3 reads TGCGCCAGCAGCTTGGTGGCTAGCGGGGGTTATGAGACCCAGTACTTC. Its protein product is CASSLVASGGYETQYF.